This T cell receptor beta chain was recorded in a study of T cell repertoires in cytomegalovirus infection. The study, taken as a whole, reports: Frequencies of public TCR beta families were cumulated, and this identified carriers of CMV plus the relevant HLA. HLA-C-restricted CMV-specific TCR beta clonotypes prevailed in the ex vivo response.

TCRdb analysed the reads with MiXCR anew, one entry per CDR3 protein. Of 200,000 to 300,000 distinct CDR3 sequences listed, about an eighth are singletons. Germline assignment: CDR1 MNHEY and CDR2 SVGEGT. J was trimmed by 6 bases and V by 6 bases; bases with no gene match: 4. The CDR3 sequence is 15 residues long. This clonotype was counted a few times. The antigen remains unidentified. This receptor was obtained from a human donor in good health (CMV status not recorded). Some clones in this sample may be carry-over from other donors' samples. Sequenced sample: PBMCs. V usage is TRBV6-2 or TRBV6-3 and J usage is TRBJ1-6, with TRBD1 identical over 11 bases. The CDR3 loop reads CASRPDRGPNSPLHF. The DNA of the CDR3 is TGTGCCAGCAGACCGGACAGGGGGCCTAATTCACCCCTCCACTTT.